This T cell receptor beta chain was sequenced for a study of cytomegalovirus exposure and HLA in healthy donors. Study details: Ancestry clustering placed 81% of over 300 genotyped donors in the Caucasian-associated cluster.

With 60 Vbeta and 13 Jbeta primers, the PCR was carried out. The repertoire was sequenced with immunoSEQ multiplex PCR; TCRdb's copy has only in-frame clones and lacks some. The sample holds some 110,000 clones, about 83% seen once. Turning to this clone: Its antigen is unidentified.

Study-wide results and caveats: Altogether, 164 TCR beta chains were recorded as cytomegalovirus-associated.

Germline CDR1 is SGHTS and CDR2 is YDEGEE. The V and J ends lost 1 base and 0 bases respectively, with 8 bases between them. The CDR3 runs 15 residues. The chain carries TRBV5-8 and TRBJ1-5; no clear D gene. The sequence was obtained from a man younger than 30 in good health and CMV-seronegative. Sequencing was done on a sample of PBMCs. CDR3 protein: CASSLPEYSNQPQHF. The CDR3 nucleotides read TGTGCCAGCAGCTTGCCCGAGTATAGCAATCAGCCCCAGCATTTT.